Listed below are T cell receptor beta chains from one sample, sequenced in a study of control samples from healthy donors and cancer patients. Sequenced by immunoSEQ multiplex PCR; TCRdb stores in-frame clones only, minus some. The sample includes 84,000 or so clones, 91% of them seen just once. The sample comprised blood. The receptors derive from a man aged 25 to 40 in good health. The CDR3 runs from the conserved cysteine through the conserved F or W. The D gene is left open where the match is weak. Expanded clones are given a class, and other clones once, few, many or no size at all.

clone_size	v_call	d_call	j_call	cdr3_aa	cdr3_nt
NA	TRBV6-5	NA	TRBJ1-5	CASREDGNQPQHF	TGTGCCAGCAGGGAGGACGGCAATCAGCCCCAGCATTTT
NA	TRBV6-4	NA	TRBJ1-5	CASSHIRDTVTSSNQPQHF	TGTGCCAGCAGCCACATCAGGGACACCGTTACTTCTAGCAATCAGCCCCAGCATTTT
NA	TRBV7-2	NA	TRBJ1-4	CASSLEANEKLFF	TGTGCCAGCAGCTTAGAAGCTAATGAAAAACTGTTTTTT
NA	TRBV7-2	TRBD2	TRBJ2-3	CASSSAGLAGNTDTQYF	TGTGCCAGCAGCTCCGCGGGACTAGCGGGAAACACAGATACGCAGTATTTT
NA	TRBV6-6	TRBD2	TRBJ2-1	CASSAGLAYNEQFF	TGTGCCAGCAGTGCCGGACTAGCCTACAATGAGCAGTTCTTC
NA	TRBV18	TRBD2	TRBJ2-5	CASSPPSGRNPQETQYF	TGTGCCAGCTCACCACCAAGCGGGAGAAACCCCCAAGAGACCCAGTACTTC
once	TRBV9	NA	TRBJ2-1	CASSASPNEQFF	TGTGCCAGCAGCGCTAGCCCGAATGAGCAGTTCTTC
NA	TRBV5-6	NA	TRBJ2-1	CASQSEGAGLDEQFF	TGTGCCAGCCAGTCCGAAGGGGCCGGGTTGGATGAGCAGTTCTTC
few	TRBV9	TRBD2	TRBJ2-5	CASSVASGAILGQETQYF	TGTGCCAGCAGCGTAGCTAGCGGGGCGATATTGGGCCAAGAGACCCAGTACTTC
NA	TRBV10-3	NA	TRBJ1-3	CAISESDGGGGNTIYF	TGTGCCATCAGTGAGTCGGATGGGGGAGGTGGAAACACCATATATTTT
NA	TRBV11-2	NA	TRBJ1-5	CASSLDGYQPQHF	TGTGCCAGCAGCTTAGACGGATATCAGCCCCAGCATTTT
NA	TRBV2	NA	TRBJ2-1	CASTDYNEQFF	TGTGCCAGCACTGATTACAATGAGCAGTTCTTC
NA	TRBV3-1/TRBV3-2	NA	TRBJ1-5	CASSTGDSNQPQHF	TGTGCCAGCAGTACAGGCGATAGCAATCAGCCCCAGCATTTT
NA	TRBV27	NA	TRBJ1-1	CASSFGRLGGAFF	TGTGCCAGCAGTTTCGGGAGGTTAGGTGGAGCTTTCTTT
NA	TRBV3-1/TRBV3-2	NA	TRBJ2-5	CASSQGSLKQTQYF	TGTGCCAGCAGCCAAGGGAGCCTCAAACAGACCCAGTACTTC